This is a list of T cell receptor beta chains from one sample in a study of blood T cell repertoires in COVID-19. Only in-frame clones appear in the TCRdb table, and some are missing; sequencing was by immunoSEQ multiplex PCR. In the table there are tens of thousands of clones, around 84% of which are singletons. Input material: peripheral blood. These receptors were collected from a man aged 45 to 65 with acute or convalescent COVID-19. The conserved cysteine and the conserved F or W are not part of the CDR3 here.

TRBV5-1,TRBJ2-7,ASSVGTASYEQY
TRBV7-6,TRBJ1-6,ASSQLTGSDNSPLH
TRBV3-1/TRBV3-2,TRBJ2-2,ASSQEFTGGPNTGELF
TRBV19,TRBJ2-3,ASTGLAGGRGTDTQY
TRBV5-1,TRBJ1-3,ASRSSGNTIY
TRBV9,TRBJ2-1,ASSVGDGDYNEQF
TRBV27,TRBJ2-7,ASSTQGFAYEQY
TRBV5-5,TRBJ1-5,ASNRDSGDQPQH
TRBV18,TRBJ2-2,ASSPPIAGGVTGELF
TRBV19,TRBJ1-6,ASSIRAESYPLH
TRBV5-5,TRBJ1-1,ASSLISGNTEAF
TRBV19,TRBJ2-7,ASSISRGVSEQY
TRBV28,TRBJ1-5,ASSLPPRDRGPPAQH
TRBV14,TRBJ1-1,ASSQGRGAEAF
TRBV19,TRBJ1-1,ASSTTRQGINTEAF
TRBV2,TRBJ2-1,ASSILQGASYNEQF
TRBV4-1,TRBJ1-4,ASSQEYPGDEKLF
TRBV5-8,TRBJ1-6,ASSLGSGSSYNSPLH
TRBV9,TRBJ2-1,ASSPPGSGGYNEQF
TRBV7-9,TRBJ2-1,ASSSRLAGGPGEQF
TRBV6-5,TRBJ1-2,ASTYGQGDGYT
TRBV19,TRBJ1-5,ASSTRAPEGNQPQH
TRBV10-1,TRBJ1-1,ASSDTTGSRTEAF
TRBV5-1,TRBJ2-5,ASSTHEFVAYGQETQY
TRBV5-4,TRBJ1-2,ASSLQGVSVYGYT
TRBV5-6,TRBJ2-2,ASSLGQYTGELF
TRBV7-9,TRBJ2-7,ASSLGAGEYEQY
TRBV7-9,TRBJ1-1,ASSLDNRRGTEAF
TRBV11-3,TRBJ1-1,ASSLGSGTEAF
TRBV5-8,TRBJ2-7,ASTGHSYEQY
TRBV15,TRBJ1-1,ATSRDPTVEAF
TRBV5-1,TRBJ2-1,ASILGAVQGDEQF
TRBV14,TRBJ1-2,ASSLTLLTDLAYGYT
TRBV28,TRBJ2-5,ASTREVRPYEAQY
TRBV9,TRBJ2-1,ASSVGIRDGQF